This T cell receptor (beta chain) derives from a study of spatial heterogeneity in lung cancer. The overall study: Sequencing consistently turned up more beta-chain sequences than alpha-chain sequences.

Time point denoted: sample taken at primary tumor resection. Whole RNA, which was extracted from tumor, nontumor lung tissue or frozen PBMC, was sequenced without any cell sorting. This clonotype has a handful of counts. This CDR3 contains 15 residues. With 6 bases clipped from V and 2 bases from J, the junction kept 9 bases outside the gene matches. CDR1 and CDR2 from the germline V gene are DFQATT and SNEGSKA (reference sequence). TCRdb recomputed calls from the 5' RACE reads with MiXCR, one row per CDR3 protein. The sample consists of 39,000 or so distinct CDR3 sequences, 6.5% to 8.5% of them appearing once.

This receptor was identified in a male donor with early-stage non-small cell lung cancer. The sample here was PBMCs, taken at surgery. This sequence joins TRBV20-1 and TRBJ2-5; 10 bases are shared with TRBD2. The CDR3 nucleotides read TGCAGTGCCGAGCGGGGGGGCCGGACACAAGAGACCCAGTACTTC. It codes for CSAERGGRTQETQYF.